Included here is one TCR beta chain sequence, with context. Its antigen is not identified. The source of the sample is a study of OX40 agonist ivuxolimab in advanced cancers. Background on the study: The dose-escalation cohort was approximately 80% male, with a mean age of about 56 years, ranging about 23 to 79. Partial responses were achieved by three patients: one hepatocellular carcinoma, two cutaneous melanoma. Findings and limits, study-wide: Part of the nonresponder group also had normalized T-cell clonal expansion that was low.

V was clipped by 6 bases and J by 0 bases, with 17 bases between them. Germline V gene sequence: CDR1 SGHVS, CDR2 FQNEAQ. The CDR3 length is 16 residues. Libraries were prepared by immunoSEQ multiplex PCR; TCRdb keeps only in-frame clonotypes and omits some of them. This table has about 82,000 clones, 80% to 90% appearing once. The rearrangement links TRBV7-8 to TRBJ1-1; D is perhaps TRBD1 (5 bases). This TCR came from an adult with an advanced solid tumor such as melanoma, head and neck, liver or kidney cancer. The material was CD4+ or CD8+ T cells sorted from blood, obtained in a trial of the OX40 agonist ivuxolimab. Here the CDR3 DNA reads TGTGCCAGCAGTCCCATGGGGGGACCGGTGAACACTGAAGCTTTCTTT. This sequence encodes CASSPMGGPVNTEAFF.